This passage covers 6 T cell receptor beta chains from one sample sequenced in a study of beta chain features in type 1 diabetes. Reverse transcribing all isolated RNA meant expressed TCRB transcripts were sequenced. The data were produced by immunoSEQ multiplex PCR, yet TCRdb's version contains in-frame clones alone and is incomplete. The repertoire holds 200,000 to 300,000 clones, with about 26% as singletons. The sequenced sample consisted of central memory CD4+ T cells from blood. These TCRs come from a man aged 30 to 45 in good health.

Of note for this clone: This sequence may be a read error, since a much larger clone differs from it by one base. The chain is built from TRBV5-1 and TRBJ2-1; D could derive from TRBD1 or TRBD2 (5 bases each). Trimming cost V 3 bases and J 5 bases, with 21 bases left between them. This CDR3 has 17 residues. CDR1 and CDR2 from the germline V gene are SGHRS and YFSETQ. The CDR3 nucleotides read TGCGCCAGCAGCTCGAAACCTACCGGGACCGCAAACAATGAGCAGTTCTTC. Protein sequence: CASSSKPTGTANNEQFF.

Note on this clone: This sample includes further DNA sequences coding for the same CDR3. V usage is TRBV30 and J usage is TRBJ2-2, with D unresolved. Germline V gene sequence: CDR1 GTSNPN, CDR2 SVGIG (reference sequence). The CDR3 extends over 11 amino acids. V was trimmed by 3 bases and J by 4 bases, leaving 3 bases between them. CDR3 protein: CAWRGTGELFF. For the CDR3, the DNA is TGTGCCTGGAGGGGCACCGGGGAGCTGTTTTTT.

This chain joins TRBV14 and TRBJ2-2; no clear D. The CDR3 loop spans 15 amino acids. Trimming pared 5 bases from V and 1 base from J, leaving 11 bases between. The germline V gene encodes CDR1 SGHDN and CDR2 FVKESK. In DNA form, the CDR3 reads TGTGCCAGCAGCTCCCGCCTTCGGAACACCGGGGAGCTGTTTTTT. Protein product: CASSSRLRNTGELFF.

This clone was seen only a few times. V gene TRBV4-2 combines with J gene TRBJ2-3, with D possibly TRBD1 on 6 matching bases. Germline V gene sequence: CDR1 LGHNA, CDR2 YNFKEQ. The length of the CDR3 is 15 residues. V was pared by 1 base and J by 2 bases, with 10 bases between. The CDR3 DNA reads as TGTGCCAGCAGCCAAGTCGTGGGGGCCACAGATACGCAGTATTTT. This gives the protein CASSQVVGATDTQYF.

The chain couples TRBV4-1 to TRBJ2-2, with D maybe TRBD1 (5 bases). CDR1 MGHRA and CDR2 YSYEKL come from the germline V gene. Deletions cut 10 bases from V and 4 bases from J, with 16 bases between. CDR3 length: 14 residues. The CDR3 bases are TGCGCCAAACTCCCGACAGTAATCACCGGGGAGCTGTTTTTT. Encoded protein: CAKLPTVITGELFF.

This clone was observed many times. J is TRBJ1-4 and V is TRBV2; no clear D gene. The CDR3 loop spans 15 amino acids. Trimming shortened V by 6 bases and J by 4 bases, and 15 bases separated the two germline ends. The germline gives CDR1 SNHLY, CDR2 FYNNEI. The CDR3, as DNA: TGTGCCAGCAGCAAACAAGGACGGATTAATGAAAAACTGTTTTTT. Translating it yields CASSKQGRINEKLFF.